The following is a T cell receptor beta chain sequence with its context. With a much larger clone just one base away, this may be a read error. TCR beta CDR3 regions were amplified from RNA transcripts. The HTBI primer set drove a first-round RT-PCR of the TCR CDR3. One entry per CDR3 protein results from TCRdb running MiXCR on the multiplex PCR reads. The sample lists under 250,000 distinct CDR3 sequences, roughly 17% occurring once. The germline gives CDR1 SGHKS, CDR2 YYEKEE (reference sequence). The CDR3 covers 14 residues. The data were obtained in a study of T cells in Graves' hyperthyroidism and ophthalmopathy.

What was sequenced was blood. The chain uses TRBV5-5 and TRBJ2-7; no firm D call. The source is a man aged 50 or older with Graves' hyperthyroidism. The CDR3 bases are TGCGCCAGCAGCCCACGGGCTAGTCCCGACGAGCAGTACTTC. It yields the protein CASSPRASPDEQYF.